This T cell receptor (beta chain) was found in a study of identical twins. This clonotype showed up just a few times. A single record per CDR3 protein comes from TCRdb applying MiXCR to the 5' RACE reads. The repertoire holds around 370,000 distinct CDR3 sequences, with roughly 9% as singletons. Germline loops: CDR1 SGHVS, CDR2 FQNEAQ. The V and J ends lost 5 bases and 4 bases respectively, with 14 bases between them. CDR3 length: 15 amino acids. Sample: naive T cells sorted from blood. The sequence was obtained from a woman aged 50 to 60 in good health. The chain couples TRBV7-8 to TRBJ2-2; tentative D call: TRBD1 (7 bases). The CDR3 bases are TGTGCCAGCAGCATACAGGGGAGGTTCACCGGGGAGCTGTTTTTT. It encodes CASSIQGRFTGELFF. Full variable domain (rest looked up from reference TRBV7-8 and TRBJ2-2): GAGVSQSPRYKVAKRGQDVALRCDPISGHVSLFWYQQALGQGPEFLTYFQNEAQLDKSGLPSDRFFAERPEGSVSTLKIQRTQQEDSAVYLCASSIQGRFTGELFFGEGSRLTVL.